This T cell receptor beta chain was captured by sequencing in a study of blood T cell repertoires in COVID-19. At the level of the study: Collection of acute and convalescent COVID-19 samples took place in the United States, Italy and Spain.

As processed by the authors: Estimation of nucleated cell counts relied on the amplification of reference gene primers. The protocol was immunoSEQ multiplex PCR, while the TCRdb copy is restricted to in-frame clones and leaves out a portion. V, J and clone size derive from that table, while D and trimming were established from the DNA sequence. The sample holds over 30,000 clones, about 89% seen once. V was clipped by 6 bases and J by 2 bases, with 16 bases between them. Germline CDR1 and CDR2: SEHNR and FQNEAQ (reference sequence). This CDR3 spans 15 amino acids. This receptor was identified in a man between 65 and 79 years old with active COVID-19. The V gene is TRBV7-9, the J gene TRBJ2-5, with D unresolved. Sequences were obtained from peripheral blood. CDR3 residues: CASSASLQPQETQYF. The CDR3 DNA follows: TGTGCCAGCAGTGCTAGTCTCCAGCCACAAGAGACCCAGTACTTC.